The TCR beta chain described here comes from a study of T cell responses to AZD1222 COVID-19 vaccine. Findings and limits, study-wide: Clonal diversity was possibly underestimated, and white British individuals and females predominated among donors.

V lost 1 base to trimming and J lost 3 bases; unmatched junction nucleotides: 9. The CDR3 covers 16 residues. Germline-derived CDR1 and CDR2 are SGHRS and YFSETQ. The method was immunoSEQ multiplex PCR; TCRdb's version includes in-frame clones alone and lacks a portion of them. The sample shows roughly 150,000 clones, around 85% of them seen only once. On this clone itself: Its specificity is not known.

The clonotype originates from an adult who had recovered from COVID-19. The source material was peripheral blood, sampled after recovery from COVID-19. The chain combines TRBV5-1 with TRBJ1-2; the match to TRBD1 covers 7 bases. The CDR3 region is CASSLLSGGKDYGYTF. The CDR3 nucleotides are TGCGCCAGCAGCTTGCTGTCAGGGGGGAAGGACTATGGCTACACCTTC.